This T cell receptor (beta chain) was sequenced for a study of identifying expanded T cells in peripheral blood. Germline values: CDR1 LNHDA, CDR2 SQIVND (reference sequence). V was shortened by 7 bases and J by 0 bases, with 12 bases between the two germline ends. The CDR3 sequence is 15 residues long. Data came from immunoSEQ multiplex PCR; TCRdb stores just in-frame clones and leaves some out. The table shows roughly 100,000 clones, with roughly 88% occurring only once. This receptor was obtained from a person aged 18 to 75 in good health. The rearrangement joins TRBV19 to TRBJ1-4; the D is unclear. Sequenced input: blood. DNA for the CDR3: TGTGCCAGTACTGACCGGCAAGCAACTAATGAAAAACTGTTTTTT. It specifies CASTDRQATNEKLFF. Full variable domain (missing parts from reference TRBV19 and TRBJ1-4): DGGITQSPKYLFRKEGQNVTLSCEQNLNHDAMYWYRQDPGQGLRLIYYSQIVNDFQKGDIAEGYSVSREKKESFPLTVTSAQKNPTAFYLCASTDRQATNEKLFFGSGTQLSVL.